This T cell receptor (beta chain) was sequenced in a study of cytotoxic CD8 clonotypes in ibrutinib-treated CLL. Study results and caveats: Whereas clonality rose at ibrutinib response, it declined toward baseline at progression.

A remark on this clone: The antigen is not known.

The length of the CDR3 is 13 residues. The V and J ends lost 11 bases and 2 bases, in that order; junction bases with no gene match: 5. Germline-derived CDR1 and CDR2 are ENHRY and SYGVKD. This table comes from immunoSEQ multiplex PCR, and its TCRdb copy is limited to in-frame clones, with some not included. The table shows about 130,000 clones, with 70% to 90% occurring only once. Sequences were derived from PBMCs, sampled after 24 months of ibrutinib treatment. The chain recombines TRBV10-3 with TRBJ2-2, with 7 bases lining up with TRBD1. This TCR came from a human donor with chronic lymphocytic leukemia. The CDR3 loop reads CASRDRNTGELFF. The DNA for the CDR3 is TGTGCCTCTCGGGACAGAAACACCGGGGAGCTGTTTTTT.